This TCR beta chain was found in a study of T-cell reconstitution after alpha-beta-depleted transplantation in children. Whole-study results and caveats: T-cell counts and diversity at one year post-transplant came mainly from newly produced T cells. Expanded graft clones, several hundred of them, were reportedly the source of alpha-beta T cells about two months after transplant. Diversity of TCRbeta at day 60 was high in some patients, arising from surviving recipient T cells and thymic progenitors.

Molecular barcoding with unique molecular identifiers was used for the TCRbeta library. TCRdb re-derived calls from the PCR reads in MiXCR, one entry per CDR3 protein. The sample has roughly 300,000 distinct CDR3 sequences, around a tenth seen once. The V and J ends lost 4 bases and 12 bases respectively, with 18 bases between them. The germline V gene encodes CDR1 SGHRS and CDR2 YFSETQ. This CDR3 has 13 residues. This clonotype was counted many times. Its antigen is not identified. The input for sequencing was peripheral blood, taken 180 days after TCRalphabeta/CD19-depleted stem cell transplant. J is TRBJ2-3 and V is TRBV5-1; D is possibly TRBD1 or TRBD2 (5 bases each). The TCR was taken from a male patient aged 2-15 years who had a stem cell transplant for chronic granulomatous disease, so the T cells may come from the graft donor. The CDR3 region is CASSPFEGDHQYF. The CDR3 region has the DNA TGCGCCAGCAGCCCCTTCGAAGGGGACCACCAGTATTTT.